Sequencing of this T cell receptor (beta chain) was carried out in a study of blood T cell repertoires in COVID-19. The CDR3 runs to 14 residues. Trimming stripped 5 bases from V and 7 bases from J, with 18 bases between. Germline CDR1 LNHDA, CDR2 SQIVND (reference sequence). Sequenced by immunoSEQ multiplex PCR; TCRdb stores in-frame clones only, minus some. The repertoire includes some 65,000 clones, more than 90% of them detected once, and roughly 1.3% sits in the top ten. This clone has just one count. This clonotype originated in a man in his 60s with acute or convalescent COVID-19. V and J are TRBV19 and TRBJ2-7, with D maybe TRBD2 (6 bases). Sequenced sample: peripheral blood. CDR3 region: CASSRGTQGEEQYF. In DNA, the CDR3 is TGTGCCAGTAGTCGCGGGACCCAAGGAGAGGAGCAGTACTTC.